The text below deals with one T cell receptor beta chain. Its antigen is not known. The sample belongs to a study of cytomegalovirus exposure and HLA in healthy donors. Study observations and caveats: Associated with cytomegalovirus, according to the listing, were 150 to 200 TCR beta chains. Apparent HLA restriction characterized most CMV-associated TCR beta chains in a later analysis.

CDR3 length: 13 residues. Germline V gene sequence: CDR1 SGHAT, CDR2 FQNNGV. V was cut by 2 bases and J by 11 bases, with 15 bases left in between. The PCR made use of 60 Vbeta and 13 Jbeta primers. Some clones are missing from TCRdb's copy, which holds only in-frame ones; the method was immunoSEQ multiplex PCR. The sample lists 150,000 to 180,000 clones; approximately 79% were seen once. The chain carries TRBV11-2 and TRBJ1-2; D ambiguous. This clonotype was sampled from a woman between 45 and 60 years old in good health and CMV-seropositive. Sequencing used PBMCs. The CDR3 coding sequence is TGTGCCAGCAGCTTAACTTCTAAGAATAGTTACACCTTC. This sequence encodes CASSLTSKNSYTF.